This T cell receptor (beta chain) was recovered during a study of cytomegalovirus exposure and HLA in healthy donors. Study results and caveats: Some public TCRs appeared in many individuals, while most sequences were rare. Previously analyzed data showed that most TCR beta V segments were productive at a frequency of about 87% or about 30%. Further analysis was carried out later, and it showed several of the most significant clusters appearing linked to common viral pathogens.

J gave up 10 bases and V 4 bases, and 8 bases lay outside the gene matches. The length of the CDR3 is 15 residues. The V gene's germline CDR1 is SGDLS and CDR2 YYNGEE. Regarding this clone: Its antigen is as yet unknown.

With 60 Vbeta and 13 Jbeta primers, the PCR was carried out. Clones were sequenced by immunoSEQ multiplex PCR, and TCRdb holds only the in-frame ones, with some missing. The sample lists about 170,000 clones; about 80% were seen once. The sequence came from a woman between 45 and 60 years old in good health and CMV-seronegative. The rearrangement joins TRBV9 to TRBJ1-6, with 10 nucleotides matching TRBD1. Sequencing was done on a sample of PBMCs. CDR3 bases: TGTGCCAGCAGCCCAAAGGGGACAGGGGTGTCACCCCTCCACTTT. Translating it yields CASSPKGTGVSPLHF.